This TCR beta chain is drawn from a study of cytomegalovirus exposure and HLA in healthy donors. Overall study results and limits: Presence/absence analyses assumed roughly uniform sequencing depth across donors. Follow-up analysis later connected one missense variant in DCLRE1C with trimming of TCR beta V- and J-genes.

Researchers ran the PCR with 60 Vbeta and 13 Jbeta primers. Profiling relied on immunoSEQ multiplex PCR, and the TCRdb table lists in-frame clones only, not all of them. The sample has about 90,000 clones; over 60% are singletons. The germline V gene has CDR1 SGHTA and CDR2 FQGNSA. V was clipped by 5 bases and J by 2 bases, with 13 bases between them. The CDR3 consists of 15 residues. Notes on this clone: Its antigen is currently unknown.

This cohort consisted of healthy bone marrow donors. Nominally healthy donors provided the samples, though records likely missed some immune exposures. The chain carries TRBV7-2 and TRBJ1-5; a possible D gene is TRBD1 (5 bases). Sequenced: PBMCs. The source is a woman aged 50 to 60 in good health and CMV-seropositive. In nucleotides, the CDR3 is TGTGCCAGCAGCCCCTTGGGGGGAGGCAATCAGCCCCAGCATTTT. Encoded protein: CASSPLGGGNQPQHF.